One and the same sample provided the 30 T cell receptor beta chains below, sequenced in a study of blood T cell repertoires in COVID-19. The table came from immunoSEQ multiplex PCR; TCRdb's copy has only in-frame clones and leaves some out. The sample holds almost 30,000 clones, roughly nine tenths seen once. Sequencing was carried out using peripheral blood. The receptor source for this set is a human donor in a cohort sampled during active COVID-19.

The chain combines TRBV4-1 with TRBJ1-5; 11 bases are shared with TRBD1. V lost 1 base, J lost 6 bases, and 5 bases stayed unmatched. The CDR3 extends over 16 amino acids. Germline V CDR1 and CDR2: MGHRA, YSYEKL. The CDR3: CASSQGDRGLGQPQHF. The CDR3 DNA sequence: TGCGCCAGCAGCCAAGGGGACAGGGGGTTAGGTCAGCCCCAGCATTTT.

The chain links TRBV27 to TRBJ1-5, with D unresolved. Germline V lookup: CDR1 MNHEY, CDR2 SMNVEV (reference sequence). Deletions cut 5 bases from V and 7 bases from J, with 15 bases between. CDR3 length equals 14 residues. The chain's CDR3 is CASSPWGGLQPQHF. CDR3 DNA: TGTGCCAGCAGTCCCTGGGGAGGGCTCCAGCCCCAGCATTTT.

The genes are TRBV3-1 (or the pseudogene TRBV3-2) and TRBJ2-7, with 11 nucleotides matching TRBD1. Trimming took 1 base from V and 3 from J; bases not matched to a gene: 5. This CDR3 region has 16 residues. Germline values: CDR1 LGHDT, CDR2 YNNKEL (reference sequence). CDR3 residues: CASSQVPGQGVYEQYF. The DNA for the CDR3 is TGTGCCAGCAGCCAAGTCCCGGGACAGGGGGTCTACGAGCAGTACTTC.

The CDR3 DNA sequence: TGTGCCAGCAGCTTGTCACAGGGGGGCTACGAGCAGTACTTC. Residues: CASSLSQGGYEQYF. V gene TRBV7-2 combines with J gene TRBJ2-7; 8 bases are a match to TRBD1. The ends lost 3 bases at V and 3 bases at J; junction bases unmatched: 4. Germline values: CDR1 SGHTA, CDR2 FQGNSA. This CDR3 region has 14 residues. Looking up the rest from reference TRBV7-2 and TRBJ2-7 gives the full variable domain: GAGVSQSPSNKVTEKGKDVELRCDPISGHTALYWYRQSLGQGLEFLIYFQGNSAPDKSGLPSDRFSAERTGGSVSTLTIQRTQQEDSAVYLCASSLSQGGYEQYFGPGTRLTVT.

The chain couples TRBV6-1 to TRBJ1-3; 7 bases map to TRBD1. V gave up 4 bases and J gave up 2 bases; unmatched junction bases: 8. CDR3 size: 16 residues. Germline V lookup: CDR1 MNHNS, CDR2 SASEGT. The CDR3 sequence is CASSAFRDSTGNTIYF. CDR3 DNA sequence: TGTGCCAGCAGTGCCTTCCGGGACAGTACTGGAAACACCATATATTTT.

J is TRBJ2-7 and V is TRBV11-2, with 10 positions matching TRBD2. This CDR3 is 14 amino acids long. Germline CDR1 is SGHAT and CDR2 is FQNNGV. V dropped 3 bases and J dropped 6; count of bases not matched to a gene: 5. Written as DNA, the CDR3 is TGTGCCAGCAGCTTTGAGCGGGGGGGCCTCGAGCAGTACTTC. The encoded protein is CASSFERGGLEQYF. The full variable domain, in which reference TRBV11-2 and TRBJ2-7 provide the parts outside the CDR3, is EAGVAQSPRYKIIEKRQSVAFWCNPISGHATLYWYQQILGQGPKLLIQFQNNGVVDDSQLPKDRFSAERLKGVDSTLKIQPAKLEDSAVYLCASSFERGGLEQYFGPGTRLTVT.

The chain's CDR3 is CASSLDRANYGYTF. CDR3 sequence (DNA): TGTGCCAGCAGCTTAGACAGGGCGAACTATGGCTACACCTTC. The rearrangement uses TRBV5-6 and TRBJ1-2; TRBD1 matches 7 bases. Germline V gene sequence: CDR1 SGHDT, CDR2 YYEEEE. This CDR3 contains 14 residues. V lost 2 bases, J lost 2 bases, and 3 bases stayed unmatched.

The V gene is TRBV9, the J gene TRBJ2-7; perhaps TRBD1 as D (5 bases). V lost 0 bases, J lost 6 bases, and 16 bases lay in between. The CDR3 is 15 amino acids. The germline V gene has CDR1 SGDLS and CDR2 YYNGEE. The CDR3 is CASSVGGRVGGEQYF. Written as DNA, the CDR3 is TGTGCCAGCAGCGTAGGCGGCAGGGTGGGCGGCGAGCAGTACTTC.

The rearrangement joins TRBV11-2 to TRBJ2-3, with D maybe TRBD2 (7 bases). V lost 5 bases to trimming and J lost 2 bases, with 17 bases between them. The CDR3 loop spans 16 amino acids. Germline V gives CDR1 SGHAT, CDR2 FQNNGV. The chain's CDR3 is CASSPRGGPVTDTQYF. The CDR3 nucleotides are TGTGCCAGCAGCCCGAGGGGGGGGCCGGTCACAGATACGCAGTATTTT.

Remarks on this clone: The junction shows a germline mismatch at one end, possibly a read error. The chain joins TRBV5-1 to TRBJ2-1; no clear D. Germline V gene sequence: CDR1 SGHRS, CDR2 YFSETQ. The CDR3 consists of 12 residues. In nucleotides, the CDR3 is TGCGCCAGCAGCTATTCCTCCAATGAGCAGTTCTTC. This codes for CASSYSSNEQFF.

This chain joins TRBV7-6 and TRBJ2-3; TRBD2 agrees at 13 bases. Trimming cost V 5 bases and J 5 bases; bases outside gene matches: 7. The CDR3 extends over 16 amino acids. Germline CDR1 reads SGHVS; CDR2 reads FNYEAQ. CDR3 coding DNA: TGTGCCAGCAGCCCGAAACTAGCGGGGGGGCAAGATACGCAGTATTTT. This encodes CASSPKLAGGQDTQYF.

The chain uses TRBV5-1 and TRBJ2-7; D might be TRBD1 (10 bases). V dropped 5 bases and J dropped 4 bases, with 25 bases sitting between them. CDR1 is SGHRS, CDR2 YFSETQ, per germline. There are 17 residues in the CDR3. This chain's CDR3 is CASSFATSGQGEYEQYF. The CDR3 nucleotides are TGCGCCAGCAGTTTTGCGACTAGCGGACAGGGGGAATACGAGCAGTACTTC.

The rearrangement links TRBV2 to TRBJ2-2; D remains ambiguous. CDR1 and CDR2 (germline): SNHLY, FYNNEI. The length of the CDR3 is 13 residues. V lost 5 bases, J lost 3 bases, and 7 bases lay in between. The CDR3: CASSTSYTGELFF. Here the CDR3 DNA reads TGTGCCAGCAGTACCAGTTACACCGGGGAGCTGTTTTTT.

The chain couples TRBV11-1 to TRBJ2-5, with TRBD2 as a possible D gene (5 bases). This CDR3 is 15 amino acids long. Germline loops: CDR1 SGHAT, CDR2 FQDESV (reference sequence). V lost 3 bases, J lost 5 bases, and 16 bases lay in between. The CDR3 DNA reads as TGTGCCAGCAGCTTGGGCAGAGGCCGAGGGGAGACCCAGTACTTC. As protein: CASSLGRGRGETQYF.

V gene TRBV5-1 combines with J gene TRBJ2-1; maybe TRBD1 (7 bases). The CDR3 runs to 14 residues. Germline V lookup: CDR1 SGHRS, CDR2 YFSETQ. Trimming cost V 5 bases and J 0 bases, with 9 bases left between them. This CDR3 is CASRRDSSYNEQFF. CDR3 in DNA: TGCGCCAGCAGGCGGGACAGCTCCTACAATGAGCAGTTCTTC.

This chain uses TRBV3-1 (or the pseudogene TRBV3-2) with TRBJ2-7; D possibly corresponds to TRBD2 (6 bases). Between the trimmed V and J ends, which lost 1 base and 3 bases, there was a span of 13 bases. Germline V gene sequence: CDR1 LGHDT, CDR2 YNNKEL (reference sequence). The CDR3 contains 15 residues. CDR3 amino acids: CASSQAPGLHYEQYF. CDR3 in DNA: TGTGCCAGCAGCCAAGCACCGGGACTCCACTACGAGCAGTACTTC.

The rearrangement uses TRBV2 and TRBJ1-1; 7 nucleotides agree with TRBD1. Trimming removed 5 bases from V and 8 bases from J; junction bases left unmatched: 5. The CDR3 totals 12 residues. Germline V gene data show CDR1 as SNHLY and CDR2 as FYNNEI. CDR3: CASSPTGQEAFF. The DNA of the CDR3 is TGTGCCAGCAGTCCTACGGGACAGGAAGCTTTCTTT.

The rearrangement links TRBV4-3 to TRBJ2-1; D may be TRBD1 (5 bases). The V gene's germline CDR1 is LGHNA and CDR2 YSLEER. With 0 bases removed from V and 8 bases from J, the gap between germline ends came to 8 bases. CDR3 length: 13 residues. CDR3: CASSQDRVYEQFF. In DNA, the CDR3 is TGCGCCAGCAGCCAAGACAGGGTTTATGAGCAGTTCTTC.

This sequence joins TRBV24-1 and TRBJ1-5; 8 nucleotides agree with TRBD1. Germline CDR1 KGHDR, CDR2 SFDVKD. After removal of 3 bases from V and 5 bases from J, the junction contained 8 bases not matched to a gene. The length of the CDR3 is 16 residues. This CDR3 reads CATSDRTGTTDQPQHF. CDR3 in DNA: TGTGCCACCAGTGATAGGACAGGGACTACCGATCAGCCCCAGCATTTT.

The chain carries TRBV9 and TRBJ2-7; TRBD1 matches at 7 bases. Germline-derived CDR1 and CDR2 are SGDLS and YYNGEE. This CDR3 is built from 14 residues. Trimming removed 4 bases from V and 2 bases from J; junction bases left unmatched: 6. CDR3 sequence (DNA): TGTGCCAGCAGCAAGACAGGGACCACCTACGAGCAGTACTTC. Its translation is CASSKTGTTYEQYF. Full variable domain (outside the CDR3, taken from reference TRBV9 and TRBJ2-7): DSGVTQTPKHLITATGQRVTLRCSPRSGDLSVYWYQQSLDQGLQFLIQYYNGEERAKGNILERFSAQQFPDLHSELNLSSLELGDSALYFCASSKTGTTYEQYFGPGTRLTVT.

This clone appeared a few times. The chain uses TRBV2 and TRBJ1-3, with D unresolved. CDR3 length equals 14 residues. V lost 4 bases to trimming and J lost 0 bases, with 7 bases between them. From germline, CDR1 is SNHLY and CDR2 FYNNEI. CDR3 nucleotide sequence: TGTGCCAGCAGTGTCGGGATCTCTGGAAACACCATATATTTT. Protein sequence: CASSVGISGNTIYF. The full variable domain, rest sourced from reference TRBV2 and TRBJ1-3, is EPEVTQTPSHQVTQMGQEVILRCVPISNHLYFYWYRQILGQKVEFLVSFYNNEISEKSEIFDDQFSVERPDGSNFTLKIRSTKLEDSAMYFCASSVGISGNTIYFGEGSWLTVV.

The genes are TRBV7-2 and TRBJ2-5; 8 bases align to TRBD2. The CDR3 runs 15 residues. Germline CDR1 reads SGHTA; CDR2 reads FQGNSA. The V gene end was trimmed by 0 bases and the J gene end by 5 bases; junction bases not matched to a gene: 5. The CDR3 is CASSLAGASGETQYF. The CDR3 DNA reads TGTGCCAGCAGCTTAGCGGGGGCTAGCGGGGAGACCCAGTACTTC.

This sequence joins TRBV28 and TRBJ2-5; D is possibly TRBD1 (5 bases). Trimming took off 2 bases at V and 5 bases at J, with 9 bases between the two ends. Germline V gene sequence: CDR1 MDHEN, CDR2 SYDVKM. The CDR3 covers 13 residues. CDR3 nucleotides: TGTGCCAGCAGTTTACCCAGGGCCGAGACCCAGTACTTC. It specifies CASSLPRAETQYF.

This CDR3 reads CASSQLATGGRYF. In nucleotides, the CDR3 is TGTGCCAGCAGCCAACTTGCAACAGGGGGTAGATACTTC. V is TRBV3-1 (or the pseudogene TRBV3-2) and J is TRBJ2-7; 8 positions match TRBD1. This CDR3 has 13 residues. V lost 2 bases, J lost 13 bases, and 10 bases stayed unmatched. In germline, CDR1 is LGHDT, CDR2 YNNKEL (reference sequence).

The chain combines TRBV28 with TRBJ2-7; D is perhaps TRBD2 (5 bases). CDR1 MDHEN and CDR2 SYDVKM come from the germline V gene. The CDR3 sequence is 12 residues long. V lost 7 bases, J lost 0 bases, and 7 bases lay in between. The CDR3 DNA sequence: TGTGCCAGCACGGGGAGCTCCTACGAGCAGTACTTC. Its translation: CASTGSSYEQYF.

The V call is TRBV7-2, the J call TRBJ2-1; a possible D gene is TRBD2 (7 bases). Deletions cut 6 bases from V and 3 bases from J, with 12 bases between. From germline, CDR1 is SGHTA and CDR2 FQGNSA. The CDR3 spans 14 residues. CDR3 nucleotides: TGTGCCAGCAGGCCGGGGGGCAGCTACAATGAGCAGTTCTTC. Translation gives CASRPGGSYNEQFF.

The chain is built from TRBV18 and TRBJ1-1; TRBD1 matches 9 bases. The trim removed 0 bases at V and 4 bases at J, leaving 9 bases unmatched. Germline CDR1 reads KGHSH; CDR2 reads LQKENI. The CDR3 sequence is 17 residues long. CDR3 in DNA: TGTGCCAGCTCACCACCGATCTTAGAACAGGGGGCCACTGAAGCTTTCTTT. Protein: CASSPPILEQGATEAFF. The full variable domain, rest sourced from reference TRBV18 and TRBJ1-1, is NAGVMQNPRHLVRRRGQEARLRCSPMKGHSHVYWYRQLPEEGLKFMVYLQKENIIDESGMPKERFSAEFPKEGPSILRIQQVVRGDSAAYFCASSPPILEQGATEAFFGQGTRLTVV.

The V call is TRBV28, the J call TRBJ2-1; D unresolved. The ends were cut back, 2 bases at V and 8 bases at J, with 10 bases in the middle. Per the germline V gene, CDR1 is MDHEN and CDR2 is SYDVKM. The CDR3 has 13 amino acids. The CDR3 loop is CASSLGQWDEQFF. In nucleotides, the CDR3 is TGTGCCAGCAGTTTAGGGCAGTGGGATGAGCAGTTCTTC. The variable domain in full, with the rest retrieved from reference TRBV28 and TRBJ2-1, is DVKVTQSSRYLVKRTGEKVFLECVQDMDHENMFWYRQDPGLGLRLIYFSYDVKMKEKGDIPEGYSVSREKKERFSLILESASTNQTSMYLCASSLGQWDEQFFGPGTRLTVL.

The CDR3 DNA sequence: TGTGCCAGCAGCTCGAGACTAGCGGGGGGCTCCTACGAGCAGTACTTC. This translates into CASSSRLAGGSYEQYF. The chain uses TRBV7-6 and TRBJ2-7; TRBD2 matches 13 bases. The V gene's germline CDR1 is SGHVS and CDR2 FNYEAQ. Trimming at V came to 4 bases and at J to 0 bases, leaving 3 bases not matched to a gene. The CDR3 length is 16 residues.

The genes are TRBV19 and TRBJ2-7; D is perhaps TRBD2 (7 bases). V was trimmed by 0 bases and J by 2 bases, leaving 17 bases between them. Germline values: CDR1 LNHDA, CDR2 SQIVND (reference sequence). The CDR3 is 17 amino acids. Here the CDR3 DNA reads TGTGCCAGTAGTATAGAGGGACTAACAGGGCTAACCTACGAGCAGTACTTC. This gives the protein CASSIEGLTGLTYEQYF.